The 24 T cell receptor beta chains below all came from one sample that was sequenced in a study of blood T cell repertoires in COVID-19. Assay: immunoSEQ multiplex PCR; the TCRdb copy retains only in-frame clones and omits some. The sample includes approximately 330,000 clones, more than 75% of them seen just once. Sequenced: peripheral blood. Source of these receptors: a woman aged 45-65 years with active or convalescent COVID-19.

CDR3: CASSEGGGLAGGNEQFF. In nucleotides, the CDR3 is TGTGCCAGCAGCGAGGGAGGAGGCCTAGCGGGAGGTAATGAGCAGTTCTTC. The chain links TRBV9 to TRBJ2-1; TRBD2 aligns across 11 bases. J was trimmed by 7 bases and V by 3 bases; bases with no gene match: 12. Germline V gene data show CDR1 as SGDLS and CDR2 as YYNGEE. The length of the CDR3 is 17 residues.

This chain connects TRBV29-1 to TRBJ2-2; maybe TRBD2 (7 bases). V was shortened by 7 bases and J by 1 base, with 25 bases between the two germline ends. The CDR3 runs 18 residues. Germline V gene sequence: CDR1 SQVTM, CDR2 ANQGSEA. Written as DNA, the CDR3 is TGCAGCGCTGGAACGGGGGGCCCCATTGATTGGAACACCGGGGAGCTGTTTTTT. Translated, it gives CSAGTGGPIDWNTGELFF.

The chain recombines TRBV29-1 with TRBJ2-7; TRBD2 aligns across 13 bases. CDR1 is SQVTM and CDR2 is ANQGSEA in the germline V gene. The CDR3 covers 14 residues. V gave up 4 bases and J gave up 9 bases; unmatched junction bases: 9. The CDR3 sequence: CSVGLAGGGLVQYF. The CDR3 DNA reads TGCAGCGTTGGACTAGCGGGAGGAGGCTTGGTGCAGTACTTC.

The CDR3 loop reads CASSIANFLAPSSITYNEQFF. The CDR3 DNA follows: TGTGCCAGTAGTATAGCAAATTTTTTGGCTCCTTCTAGCATCACCTACAATGAGCAGTTCTTC. The chain links TRBV19 to TRBJ2-1, with D possibly matching TRBD2 (5 bases). Trimming removed 1 base from V and 2 bases from J, with 27 bases in between. Germline lookup yields CDR1 LNHDA and CDR2 SQIVND (reference sequence). The CDR3 totals 21 residues.

The chain employs TRBV3-1 (or the pseudogene TRBV3-2) and TRBJ2-7, with 9 nucleotides matching TRBD1. Germline CDR1 and CDR2: LGHDT and YNNKEL (reference sequence). The CDR3 totals 19 residues. J lost 3 bases, V lost 0 bases, and 15 bases had no gene match. For the CDR3, the DNA is TGTGCCAGCAGCCAAGACCCAATCCCGAGGGGACAGGGTCTCTACGAGCAGTACTTC. Protein: CASSQDPIPRGQGLYEQYF.

The chain couples TRBV4-2 to TRBJ1-2, with 7 nucleotides matching TRBD1. This CDR3 comprises 14 residues. The V and J ends lost 4 bases and 5 bases, in that order; junction bases with no gene match: 7. Germline V lookup: CDR1 LGHNA, CDR2 YNFKEQ. This CDR3 reads CASSLQGTVYGYTF. The CDR3 nucleotides read TGTGCCAGCAGCCTACAGGGGACGGTATATGGCTACACCTTC.

This chain joins TRBV7-8 and TRBJ2-2, with TRBD1 identical over 10 bases. Trimming at V came to 6 bases and at J to 0 bases, leaving 4 bases not matched to a gene. The CDR3 is 16 amino acids. Germline V CDR1 and CDR2: SGHVS, FQNEAQ. For the CDR3, the DNA is TGTGCCAGCAGTCCGACAGGGGGCTCGAACACCGGGGAGCTGTTTTTT. Its translation is CASSPTGGSNTGELFF.

The V gene is TRBV13, the J gene TRBJ1-6; D not resolved. The germline CDR1 and CDR2 sequences are PRHDT and FYEKMQ (reference sequence). Trimming took off 4 bases at V and 10 bases at J, with 14 bases between the two ends. This CDR3 comprises 14 residues. CDR3 protein: CASSYRELGSPLHF. The CDR3 DNA reads TGTGCCAGCAGCTACCGGGAGTTGGGGTCACCCCTCCACTTT.

J is TRBJ2-7 and V is TRBV10-3; D is uncertain. CDR3 length: 11 amino acids. V lost 3 bases to trimming and J lost 2 bases, with 2 bases between them. Germline V gives CDR1 ENHRY, CDR2 SYGVKD. The CDR3 coding sequence is TGTGCCATCAGTGATACCTACGAGCAGTACTTC. This sequence encodes CAISDTYEQYF.

The chain carries TRBV27 and TRBJ2-5, with TRBD1 identical over 11 bases. The CDR3 runs to 13 residues. With V trimmed by 8 bases and J by 6 bases, 5 bases remained unmatched. The germline V gene has CDR1 MNHEY and CDR2 SMNVEV (reference sequence). The CDR3 region is CASWTGGFKTQYF. In DNA form, the CDR3 reads TGTGCCAGCTGGACAGGGGGCTTTAAGACCCAGTACTTC.

This chain links TRBV27 with TRBJ1-1, with TRBD1 matching 10 bases. V gave up 6 bases and J gave up 5 bases; unmatched junction bases: 6. The CDR3 is made up of 14 amino acids. The germline V gene has CDR1 MNHEY and CDR2 SMNVEV (reference sequence). The CDR3 loop is CASRDRDRGTEAFF. The CDR3 DNA follows: TGTGCCAGCAGAGACCGGGACAGGGGAACTGAAGCTTTCTTT.

The rearrangement links TRBV19 to TRBJ1-5; 9 bases align to TRBD1. The CDR3 extends over 15 amino acids. Germline CDR1 and CDR2: LNHDA and SQIVND (reference sequence). V shed 9 bases, J shed 2 bases, and the junction held 8 bases outside the gene matches. This chain's CDR3 is CASTTGGLGNQPQHF. The CDR3 region has the DNA TGTGCCAGCACAACAGGGGGCCTTGGCAATCAGCCCCAGCATTTT.

This chain links TRBV27 with TRBJ2-1; 8 bases align to TRBD2. The V and J ends lost 0 bases and 7 bases, in that order; junction bases with no gene match: 2. Germline CDR1 and CDR2: MNHEY and SMNVEV (reference sequence). This CDR3 is 14 amino acids long. The CDR3 region has the DNA TGTGCCAGCAGTTTATCCCGCGGGGGGAATGAGCAGTTCTTC. Translated, it gives CASSLSRGGNEQFF.

The chain combines TRBV10-3 with TRBJ1-1; 11 positions match TRBD1. The CDR3 has 14 residues. The germline CDR1 and CDR2 sequences are ENHRY and SYGVKD. V lost 9 bases, J lost 6 bases, and 9 bases stayed unmatched. DNA for the CDR3: TGTGCCATAGGGACAGGGGGTCGGTTGGCTGAAGCTTTCTTT. It translates to CAIGTGGRLAEAFF.

J is TRBJ2-1 and V is TRBV5-5; 7 positions match TRBD2. The V gene end was trimmed by 2 bases and the J gene end by 6 bases; junction bases not matched to a gene: 8. Germline CDR1 SGHKS, CDR2 YYEKEE (reference sequence). The CDR3 has 15 amino acids. CDR3 protein: CASSLGDYGINEQFF. The CDR3 bases are TGTGCCAGCAGCTTAGGGGACTACGGGATCAATGAGCAGTTCTTC.

As for this clone: Mismatch with germline at one junction end may stem from a read error. The CDR3 protein is CASTRYAASASTRSQIPRGEDF. The CDR3 DNA is TGCGCCAGCACCCGTTACGCGGCTAGCGCCAGTACTCGATCGCAAATCCCCAGAGGTGAGGACTTC. The chain employs TRBV23-1 and TRBJ2-7; D perhaps matches TRBD2 (6 bases). TRBV23-1 is an ORF, and what it does is uncertain. This CDR3 comprises 22 residues.

The chain couples TRBV7-6 to TRBJ2-7; 13 bases map to TRBD2. The CDR3 is 16 residues long. V was pared by 1 base and J by 5 bases, with 5 bases of the junction left unmatched. From germline, CDR1 is SGHVS and CDR2 FNYEAQ. The CDR3 nucleotides read TGTGCCAGCAGCTTAGGGACTAGCGGGAGTTTCAACGAGCAGTACTTC. Residues: CASSLGTSGSFNEQYF.

The genes are TRBV7-2 and TRBJ1-2, with a possible D match to TRBD1 (6 bases). The CDR3 is 15 amino acids. Trimming removed 1 base from V and 2 bases from J, with 11 bases in between. Germline V gene lookup returns CDR1 SGHTA and CDR2 FQGNSA. This chain's CDR3 is CASSLVTGSNYGYTF. The CDR3 coding sequence is TGTGCCAGCAGCTTAGTAACAGGGAGCAACTATGGCTACACCTTC.

The V gene is TRBV28, the J gene TRBJ2-7, with D possibly being TRBD2 (6 bases). Deletions cut 3 bases from V and 2 bases from J, with 14 bases between. The CDR3 is 15 residues long. Germline V lookup: CDR1 MDHEN, CDR2 SYDVKM. CDR3 nucleotide sequence: TGTGCCAGCAGTTTGTCTCAAGGAGGGCCCTACGAGCAGTACTTC. Protein sequence: CASSLSQGGPYEQYF. Supplemented by reference TRBV28 and TRBJ2-7, the full variable domain reads DVKVTQSSRYLVKRTGEKVFLECVQDMDHENMFWYRQDPGLGLRLIYFSYDVKMKEKGDIPEGYSVSREKKERFSLILESASTNQTSMYLCASSLSQGGPYEQYFGPGTRLTVT.

The sample holds one count of this clone. The rearrangement joins TRBV9 to TRBJ2-7; D perhaps matches TRBD1 (6 bases). Germline V gives CDR1 SGDLS, CDR2 YYNGEE. V was clipped by 1 base and J by 5 bases, with 16 bases between them. This CDR3 is 15 amino acids long. The CDR3 DNA is TGTGCCAGCAGCGTACAGGGGTCCCCGTCAGACGAGCAGTACTTC. This codes for CASSVQGSPSDEQYF.

The CDR3 region is CASSLGTGGIYEQYF. CDR3 DNA: TGTGCCAGCAGTCTCGGGACAGGGGGCATCTACGAGCAGTACTTC. The gene calls are TRBV28 and TRBJ2-7; 12 positions match TRBD1. CDR3 length: 15 residues. Unmatched junction bases numbered 5, after V lost 5 bases and J lost 3 bases. CDR1 MDHEN and CDR2 SYDVKM come from the germline V gene.

The V gene is TRBV2, the J gene TRBJ2-1, with TRBD2 matching 10 bases. The germline V gene encodes CDR1 SNHLY and CDR2 FYNNEI. The V and J ends lost 5 bases and 2 bases, in that order; junction bases with no gene match: 6. The CDR3 has 16 amino acids. The CDR3 reads CASSLPSGRTYNEQFF. CDR3 coding DNA: TGTGCCAGCAGTCTCCCTAGCGGGAGAACCTACAATGAGCAGTTCTTC.

The sample holds one count of this clone. The CDR3 loop is CASSNDRNLNNEQFF. The CDR3 DNA follows: TGTGCCAGCAGTAACGACAGGAACTTAAACAATGAGCAGTTCTTC. The chain combines TRBV6-2 or TRBV6-3 with TRBJ2-1; the D gene is possibly TRBD1 (6 bases). This CDR3 is 15 amino acids long. Germline CDR1 is MNHEY and CDR2 is SVGEGT. V was cut by 5 bases and J by 5 bases, with 16 bases left in between.

The genes are TRBV5-1 and TRBJ2-4, with 11 bases fitting TRBD2. Losses at the gene ends were 5 bases for V and 3 bases for J; bases not matched to a gene: 1. CDR3 length: 14 residues. Germline lookup yields CDR1 SGHRS and CDR2 YFSETQ. CDR3 in amino acids: CASSGTSGKNIQYF. CDR3 nucleotides: TGCGCCAGCAGTGGGACTAGCGGCAAAAACATTCAGTACTTC.